This entry lists 21 T cell receptor beta chains sequenced from one sample in a study of cytomegalovirus exposure and HLA in healthy donors. The study ran its PCR with 60 Vbeta and 13 Jbeta primers. Assay used: immunoSEQ multiplex PCR; TCRdb lists only in-frame clones, some missing. The sample includes over 150,000 clones, 79% seen only once; the top ten take around 7.2%. Sequencing used PBMCs. The receptors originated from a man aged 25 to 40 in good health and CMV-seropositive.

The chain employs TRBV7-9 and TRBJ2-3; D may be TRBD1 (5 bases). The CDR3 has 13 residues. The germline V gene encodes CDR1 SEHNR and CDR2 FQNEAQ (reference sequence). The V and J ends lost 3 bases and 7 bases respectively, with 11 bases between them. Here the CDR3 reads CASSFGSGNTQYF. CDR3 in DNA: TGTGCCAGCAGCTTCGGCTCAGGGAATACGCAGTATTTT.

V gene TRBV30 combines with J gene TRBJ2-5, with 8 nucleotides matching TRBD2. This CDR3 has 14 amino acids. CDR1 GTSNPN and CDR2 SVGIG come from the germline V gene (reference sequence). With V trimmed by 0 bases and J by 5 bases, 5 bases remained unmatched. CDR3 sequence: CAWSVGAGDETQYF. DNA of the CDR3: TGTGCCTGGAGTGTTGGAGCGGGAGACGAGACCCAGTACTTC.

The chain carries TRBV29-1 and TRBJ2-7; 8 bases agree with TRBD1. Per germline, CDR1 SQVTM and CDR2 ANQGSEA. The CDR3 has 14 amino acids. Trimming cost V 3 bases and J 5 bases; bases outside gene matches: 9. CDR3 loop: CSVDGGTGTDEQYF. DNA for the CDR3: TGCAGCGTTGATGGGGGGACAGGAACAGACGAGCAGTACTTC.

As DNA, the CDR3 is TGTGCCAGCATCAGGAGGCAGGGGCTTGCAACTAATGAAAAACTGTTTTTT. Its translation is CASIRRQGLATNEKLFF. This chain joins TRBV2 and TRBJ1-4, with a weak D call TRBD1 (6 bases). The ends were cut back, 7 bases at V and 0 bases at J, with 18 bases in the middle. The CDR3 totals 17 residues. Germline V gene sequence: CDR1 SNHLY, CDR2 FYNNEI.

The chain carries TRBV4-3 and TRBJ2-6; D remains ambiguous. This CDR3 has 16 amino acids. V gave up 0 bases and J gave up 0 bases, with 6 bases separating them. From germline, CDR1 is LGHNA and CDR2 YSLEER. CDR3: CASSQELHSGANVLTF. CDR3 sequence (DNA): TGCGCCAGCAGCCAAGAACTGCACTCTGGGGCCAACGTCCTGACTTTC.

The chain has TRBV11-3 and TRBJ2-3; 7 bases line up with TRBD1. The CDR3 loop spans 16 amino acids. The trim removed 5 bases at V and 1 base at J, leaving 9 bases unmatched. CDR1 is SGHNT, CDR2 YENEEA, per germline. The CDR3 sequence is CASSVTGSGGTDTQYF. The CDR3 bases are TGTGCCAGCAGCGTGACAGGGAGTGGAGGCACAGATACGCAGTATTTT.

The J gene is TRBJ1-5, the V gene TRBV7-9; tentative D call: TRBD1 (5 bases). Germline lookup yields CDR1 SEHNR and CDR2 FQNEAQ (reference sequence). V lost 5 bases, J lost 5 bases, and 10 bases lay in between. This CDR3 comprises 13 residues. The CDR3 loop is CASSVQQDQPQHF. In nucleotides, the CDR3 is TGTGCCAGCAGCGTTCAACAGGATCAGCCCCAGCATTTT.

The chain couples TRBV2 to TRBJ1-5, with a weak D call TRBD1 (5 bases). Trimming took 6 bases from V and 5 from J, leaving 17 bases between them. The CDR3 has 15 residues. In germline, CDR1 is SNHLY, CDR2 FYNNEI. CDR3 bases: TGTGCCAGCAGGTACGGTGTGCGGGGCGATCAGCCCCAGCATTTT. Amino acids: CASRYGVRGDQPQHF.

The chain employs TRBV9 and TRBJ2-2; possibly TRBD1 for D (5 bases). CDR3 length equals 13 residues. Germline V gives CDR1 SGDLS, CDR2 YYNGEE. V shed 3 bases and J shed 14 bases, with 17 bases lying between them. The CDR3 reads CASSAQGPGILFF. The CDR3 DNA reads as TGTGCCAGCAGCGCCCAGGGTCCAGGGATACTGTTTTTT.

J is TRBJ2-5 and V is TRBV7-2; 10 bases agree with TRBD2. Germline lookup yields CDR1 SGHTA and CDR2 FQGNSA. V lost 4 bases and J lost 5; bases outside the gene matches: 7. The CDR3 consists of 15 residues. The CDR3 coding sequence is TGTGCCAGCAGCTACCAGCGGGGGGGCGGCGAGACCCAGTACTTC. Encoded protein: CASSYQRGGGETQYF.

J is TRBJ2-1 and V is TRBV7-9, with 8 nucleotides matching TRBD2. The germline V gene encodes CDR1 SEHNR and CDR2 FQNEAQ (reference sequence). The CDR3 is 17 amino acids. V lost 4 bases to trimming and J lost 10 bases; unmatched junction nucleotides: 18. Here the CDR3 reads CASSSSPGLVPVSEQFF. CDR3 in DNA: TGTGCCAGCAGCTCGTCGCCGGGACTAGTGCCGGTAAGCGAGCAGTTCTTC.

V usage is TRBV6-5 and J usage is TRBJ2-1, with 7 bases identical to TRBD2. The CDR3 loop spans 14 amino acids. Trimming cost V 5 bases and J 4 bases; bases outside gene matches: 5. Per the germline V gene, CDR1 is MNHEY and CDR2 is SVGAGI. CDR3 sequence reads: CASSPGTKYNEQFF. DNA of the CDR3: TGTGCCAGCAGTCCCGGGACTAAGTACAATGAGCAGTTCTTC.

This chain uses TRBV4-1 with TRBJ1-2; D not resolved. In germline, CDR1 is MGHRA, CDR2 YSYEKL. This CDR3 comprises 12 residues. V was clipped by 1 base and J by 4 bases, with 4 bases between them. CDR3 amino acids: CASSQGAYGYTF. The CDR3 DNA sequence: TGCGCCAGCAGCCAAGGGGCCTATGGCTACACCTTC.

The chain carries TRBV5-6 and TRBJ1-1, with D possibly TRBD1 on 6 matching bases. V shed 4 bases and J shed 11 bases, with 15 bases lying between them. The germline V gene encodes CDR1 SGHDT and CDR2 YYEEEE. The CDR3 length is 12 residues. The CDR3: CASSRGGASAFF. The CDR3 coding sequence is TGTGCCAGCAGCCGAGGGGGGGCGAGCGCTTTCTTT.

This clone showed up just once. The genes are TRBV7-2 and TRBJ1-2; weak D call: TRBD1 (5 bases). The CDR3 consists of 11 residues. CDR1 is SGHTA, CDR2 FQGNSA, per germline. V was shortened by 6 bases and J by 12 bases, with 14 bases between the two germline ends. CDR3 in amino acids: CASRQTAGHTF. Here the CDR3 DNA reads TGTGCCAGCAGACAGACGGCGGGGCACACCTTC.

This rearrangement joins TRBV19 to TRBJ1-1, with D perhaps matching TRBD1 (6 bases). V was trimmed by 6 bases and J by 0 bases, leaving 14 bases between them. In germline, CDR1 is LNHDA, CDR2 SQIVND (reference sequence). This CDR3 contains 15 residues. The CDR3 DNA follows: TGTGCCAGTAGCCCTAGGACAGAAATGAACACTGAAGCTTTCTTT. Its translation is CASSPRTEMNTEAFF.

This chain joins TRBV10-3 and TRBJ2-1, with a possible D match to TRBD1 (7 bases). The germline V gene has CDR1 ENHRY and CDR2 SYGVKD. This CDR3 comprises 16 residues. The ends were cut back, 0 bases at V and 3 bases at J, with 12 bases in the middle. The CDR3 coding sequence is TGTGCCATCAGTGAGTCTGCGGGACAGCTCTACAATGAGCAGTTCTTC. This codes for CAISESAGQLYNEQFF.

The chain couples TRBV19 to TRBJ2-5, with TRBD2 as a possible D gene (5 bases). The germline V gene encodes CDR1 LNHDA and CDR2 SQIVND (reference sequence). V dropped 9 bases and J dropped 2 bases, with 19 bases sitting between them. The CDR3 is 15 residues long. The CDR3 loop reads CASTPGNALQETQYF. In DNA, the CDR3 is TGTGCCAGCACCCCGGGGAACGCGTTGCAAGAGACCCAGTACTTC.

The chain joins TRBV5-1 to TRBJ2-5; D may be TRBD2 (6 bases). Germline assignment: CDR1 SGHRS and CDR2 YFSETQ. V gave up 7 bases and J gave up 9 bases, with 19 bases separating them. CDR3 length equals 13 residues. Here the CDR3 DNA reads TGCGCCAGCCGAACGGGGCCCACGGGGGCCCAGTACTTC. Translation gives CASRTGPTGAQYF.

The gene calls are TRBV4-3 and TRBJ2-3; tentatively, D is TRBD1 (5 bases). V shed 4 bases and J shed 0 bases, with 11 bases lying between them. The CDR3 is 15 amino acids. Germline V gene lookup returns CDR1 LGHNA and CDR2 YSLEER. The chain's CDR3 is CASSRGATSTDTQYF. In DNA form, the CDR3 reads TGCGCCAGCAGCCGGGGCGCGACTAGCACAGATACGCAGTATTTT.

The chain employs TRBV6-5 and TRBJ2-7; 7 bases match TRBD2. CDR1 is MNHEY, CDR2 SVGAGI, per germline. The CDR3 spans 15 residues. Trimming cost V 8 bases and J 4 bases; bases outside gene matches: 14. The CDR3: CASSEEGGSFYEQYF. The CDR3 bases are TGTGCCAGCTCGGAGGAGGGCGGGAGTTTTTACGAGCAGTACTTC.